A selection of T cell receptor beta chains follows, all from one sample in a study of control samples from healthy donors and cancer patients. TCRdb's table, derived via immunoSEQ multiplex PCR, lists solely in-frame clones and lacks some. The sample comprises 35,000 to 45,000 clones, around four fifths of which are singletons, and around 50% rests with the top ten. Input material: blood. These receptors all come from a man between 60 and 70 years old in good health. Each CDR3 is given with its conserved first and last residue. Fields, in order: V gene, D gene, clone size, J gene, CDR3 DNA, CDR3 protein. A D gene is named only where the DNA matches it firmly. Where a row states a size, it is once, few, many or the class of an expanded clone; other rows omit it.

TRBV12-3/TRBV12-4	.	.	TRBJ1-2	TGTGCCAGCAGTTTAGCCCAGGGGAGAGGCTACACCTTC	CASSLAQGRGYTF
TRBV4-3	.	once	TRBJ2-2	TGCGCCAGCAGCCAAGAGATTCAGGGAATGGGCACCGGGGAGCTGTTTTTT	CASSQEIQGMGTGELFF
TRBV11-1	.	once	TRBJ1-3	TGTGCCAGCAGCCCGCGGGAGGGGAGATCTGGAAACACCATATATTTT	CASSPREGRSGNTIYF
TRBV12-3/TRBV12-4	.	.	TRBJ1-1	TGTGCCAGCAGTTTGCGGGGTATTGAAGCTTTCTTT	CASSLRGIEAFF
TRBV9	TRBD1	.	TRBJ1-2	TGTGCCAGCAGCCCTCCAGGGGGTAACTATGGCTACACCTTC	CASSPPGGNYGYTF
TRBV5-1	.	.	TRBJ2-5	TGCGCCAGCAGTCTCCAATGGGGGGCTTCAGAGACCCAGTACTTC	CASSLQWGASETQYF
TRBV5-1	.	.	TRBJ2-3	TGCGCCAGCAGCTTGGGACGGCCTACCTACACAGATACGCAGTATTTT	CASSLGRPTYTDTQYF
TRBV20-1	.	.	TRBJ1-5	TGCAGTGCTAGTCGGTCGGATAGCAATCAGCCCCAGCATTTT	CSASRSDSNQPQHF
TRBV7-2	.	once	TRBJ2-7	TGTGCCAGCAGCTTAGTAGTAGCCCCCTCAGCCGAGCAGTACTTC	CASSLVVAPSAEQYF
TRBV5-1	TRBD1	.	TRBJ2-2	TGCGCCAGCAGCCCGGAGGTCGTACAGGGGTACACCGGGGAGCTGTTTTTT	CASSPEVVQGYTGELFF
TRBV19	TRBD1	.	TRBJ2-7	TGTGCCAGTAGTATTGGGACAGCTTCAAGCTACGAGCAGTACTTC	CASSIGTASSYEQYF
TRBV3-1/TRBV3-2	.	medium-sized	TRBJ1-1	TGTGCCAGCAGCCTCGGGAGAGGGTGGGACACTGAAGCTTTCTTT	CASSLGRGWDTEAFF
TRBV6-5	TRBD1	few	TRBJ1-1	TGTGCCACAGCCCCTTGGACAGGGACTAACACTGAAGCTTTCTTT	CATAPWTGTNTEAFF
TRBV28	.	.	TRBJ1-2	TGTGCCAGCAGTTCGCTTCGGCAGGGAGGTTATGGCTACACCTTC	CASSSLRQGGYGYTF
TRBV2	.	.	TRBJ2-5	TGTGCCAGCAGTAATGAACAGGGTACTGGAGAGACCCAGTACTTC	CASSNEQGTGETQYF
TRBV7-3	.	once	TRBJ1-1	TGTGCCAGCAGCCCAGGGGCAGGGCCCAACACTGAAGCTTTCTTT	CASSPGAGPNTEAFF
TRBV4-1	.	once	TRBJ2-2	TGCGCCAGCAGCCAAGAGGCAGCGGGTCCCGGGGAGCTGTTTTTT	CASSQEAAGPGELFF
TRBV29-1	.	.	TRBJ2-7	TGCAGCGTGCAAGGGAGGGGACAGGCCTACGAGCAGTACTTC	CSVQGRGQAYEQYF
TRBV5-4	.	.	TRBJ1-2	TGTGCCAGCAGCCCGGGGGGGCTTAATGGCTACACCTTC	CASSPGGLNGYTF
TRBV7-2	TRBD1	.	TRBJ1-1	TGTGCCAGCAGGTCAGGGGGCGGGAACACTGAAGCTTTCTTT	CASRSGGGNTEAFF
TRBV28	.	.	TRBJ1-4	TGTGCCAGCAGTGTCAGGGGTGAAAAACTGTTTTTT	CASSVRGEKLFF
TRBV5-4	TRBD2	many	TRBJ2-2	TGTGCCAGCAGCTTAGCGGGGGGGACCGGGGAGCTGTTTTTT	CASSLAGGTGELFF
TRBV7-3	TRBD1	.	TRBJ2-7	TGTGCCAGCAGCTTAAGGACAGGTAGCGAGCAGTACTTC	CASSLRTGSEQYF
TRBV6-6	TRBD1	.	TRBJ1-2	TGTGCCAGCAGCCCCACGGGACAGTCCTATGGCTACACCTTC	CASSPTGQSYGYTF
TRBV5-4	.	few	TRBJ1-2	TGTGCCAGCAGCCCGGCGGGCTATGGCTACACCTTC	CASSPAGYGYTF
TRBV2	.	few	TRBJ2-7	TGTGCCAGCAAAAGGGAAGCCTACGAGCAGTACTTC	CASKREAYEQYF
TRBV9	TRBD1	few	TRBJ1-6	TGTGCCAGCAGCTTGGGACAGTATAATTCACCCCTCCACTTT	CASSLGQYNSPLHF
TRBV6-4	.	.	TRBJ2-1	TGTGCCAGCAGTGAAAATGGGCCCTACAATGAGCAGTTCTTC	CASSENGPYNEQFF
TRBV5-5	TRBD1	.	TRBJ2-3	TGTGCCAGCAGCTTGGTGGGGACAGACACAGATACGCAGTATTTT	CASSLVGTDTDTQYF
TRBV7-9	.	few	TRBJ2-3	TGTGCCAGCAGCTTAAACAGAGACACAGATACGCAGTATTTT	CASSLNRDTDTQYF
TRBV4-1	.	once	TRBJ2-1	TGCGCCAGCAGCCTCACAGAAGCGGATTACAACAATGAGCAGTTCTTC	CASSLTEADYNNEQFF
TRBV5-1	TRBD2	once	TRBJ2-5	TGCGCCAGCAGTTTTAGCGGGGGGGCCGGGGCCCAGTACTTC	CASSFSGGAGAQYF
TRBV10-3	.	.	TRBJ1-2	TGTGCCATCACCCCGGACAGTAGGAACTATGGCTACACCTTC	CAITPDSRNYGYTF
TRBV6-5	.	.	TRBJ1-1	TGTGCCTGCTATACAGGCCCGAACACTGAAGCTTTCTTT	CACYTGPNTEAFF
TRBV7-2	.	.	TRBJ1-1	TGTGCCAGCAGCAGAGAGACAGTGGGTGGAACAGGAGAAGCTTTCTTT	CASSRETVGGTGEAFF
TRBV18	TRBD1	.	TRBJ1-4	TGTGCCAGCTCGCGAGGACAGGGAGGGGAAAAACTGTTTTTT	CASSRGQGGEKLFF
TRBV20-1	.	.	TRBJ1-1	TGCAGTGCCCTCGACACTGAAGCTTTCTTT	CSALDTEAFF
TRBV5-1	TRBD2	.	TRBJ2-5	TGCGCCAGCAGCTCCTTAGCGGGAGATCCAGAGACCCAGTACTTC	CASSSLAGDPETQYF
TRBV7-2	.	.	TRBJ1-6	TGTGCCAGCAGCGCCAGGGGAAACGAGGGTTCACCCCTCCACTTT	CASSARGNEGSPLHF